This paragraph reports one T cell receptor (beta chain). Antigen unknown. Sequenced by immunoSEQ multiplex PCR; TCRdb stores in-frame clones only, minus some. The sample has some 1.4 million clones, roughly 95% seen once. The entry originates in a study of shared clonotypes between healthy human individuals. This CDR3 is built from 12 residues. The V end was cut by 4 bases, the J end by 7 bases, with 11 bases between. The germline CDR1 and CDR2 sequences are SNHLY and FYNNEI. General study points: The sole specimen, blood, was sampled, and tissue repertoires likely differ.

The sample comprised naive CD4+ T cells sorted from blood. Subset meaning: CD45RA+ positively selected. The chain has TRBV2 and TRBJ2-7; D is undetermined. The clonotype comes from a man aged 30 to 39 in good health. CDR3 loop: CASSVSAEEQYF. As DNA, the CDR3 is TGTGCCAGCAGTGTCTCGGCCGAAGAGCAGTACTTC.